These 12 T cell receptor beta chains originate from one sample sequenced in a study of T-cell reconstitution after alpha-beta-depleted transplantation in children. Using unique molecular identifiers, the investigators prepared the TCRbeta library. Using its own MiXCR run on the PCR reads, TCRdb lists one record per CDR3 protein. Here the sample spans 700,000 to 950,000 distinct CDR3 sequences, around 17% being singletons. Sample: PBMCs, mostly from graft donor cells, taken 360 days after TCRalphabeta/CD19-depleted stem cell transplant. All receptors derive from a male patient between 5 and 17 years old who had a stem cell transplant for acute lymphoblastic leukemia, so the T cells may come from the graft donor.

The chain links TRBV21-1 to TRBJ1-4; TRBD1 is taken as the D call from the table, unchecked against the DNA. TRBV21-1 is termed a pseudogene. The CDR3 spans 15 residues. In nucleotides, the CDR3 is TGTGCCAGCAGCAAAGGGCCAGGGTCGAATGAAAAACTGTTTTTT. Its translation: CASSKGPGSNEKLFF.

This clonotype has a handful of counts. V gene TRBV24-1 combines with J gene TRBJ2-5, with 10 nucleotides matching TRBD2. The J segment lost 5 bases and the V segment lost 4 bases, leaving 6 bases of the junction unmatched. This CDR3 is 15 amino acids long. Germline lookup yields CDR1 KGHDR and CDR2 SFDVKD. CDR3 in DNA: TGTGCCACCAGTGACTCCGGGACTAGCGTCGAGACCCAGTACTTC. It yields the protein CATSDSGTSVETQYF.

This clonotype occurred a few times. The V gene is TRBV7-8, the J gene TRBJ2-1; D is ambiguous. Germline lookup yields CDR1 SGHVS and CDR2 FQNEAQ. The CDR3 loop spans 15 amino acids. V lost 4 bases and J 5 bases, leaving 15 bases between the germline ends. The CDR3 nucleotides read TGTGCCAGCAGCTGGCGTAGAAGTTTGAACAATGAGCAGTTCTTC. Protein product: CASSWRRSLNNEQFF.

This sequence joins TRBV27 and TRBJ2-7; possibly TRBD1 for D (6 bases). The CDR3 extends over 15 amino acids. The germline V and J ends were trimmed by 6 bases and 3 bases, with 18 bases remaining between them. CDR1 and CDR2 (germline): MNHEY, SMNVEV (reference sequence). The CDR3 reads CASSRDRFSFYEQYF. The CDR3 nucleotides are TGTGCCAGCAGCCGCGACAGGTTTAGTTTCTACGAGCAGTACTTC.

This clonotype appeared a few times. As DNA, the CDR3 is TGTGCCAGCAGAGCCGGGACAGCCTTCCAAGAGACCCAGTACTTC. This gives the protein CASRAGTAFQETQYF. The gene calls are TRBV2 and TRBJ2-5, with 7 bases identical to TRBD1. Germline V CDR1 and CDR2: SNHLY, FYNNEI. With 6 bases clipped from V and 1 base from J, the junction kept 8 bases outside the gene matches. CDR3 length: 15 residues.

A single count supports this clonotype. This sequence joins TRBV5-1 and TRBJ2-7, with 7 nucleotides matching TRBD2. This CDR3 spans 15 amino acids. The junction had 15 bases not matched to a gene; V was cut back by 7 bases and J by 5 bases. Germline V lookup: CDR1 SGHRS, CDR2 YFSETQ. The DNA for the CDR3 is TGCGCCAGCGCGGCGGGAGTCACAACGGTCGACGAGCAGTACTTC. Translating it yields CASAAGVTTVDEQYF.

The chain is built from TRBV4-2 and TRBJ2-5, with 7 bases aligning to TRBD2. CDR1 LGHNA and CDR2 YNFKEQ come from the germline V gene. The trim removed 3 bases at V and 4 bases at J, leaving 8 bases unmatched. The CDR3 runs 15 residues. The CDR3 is CASSQRREGIETQYF. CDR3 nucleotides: TGTGCCAGCAGCCAGCGGAGGGAGGGGATAGAGACCCAGTACTTC.

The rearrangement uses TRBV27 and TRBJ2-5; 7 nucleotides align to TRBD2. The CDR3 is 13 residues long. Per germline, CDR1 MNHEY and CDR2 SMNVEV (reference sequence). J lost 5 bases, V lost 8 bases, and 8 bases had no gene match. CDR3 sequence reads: CASGSQGGETQYF. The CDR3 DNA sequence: TGTGCCAGCGGTAGCCAGGGAGGGGAGACCCAGTACTTC.

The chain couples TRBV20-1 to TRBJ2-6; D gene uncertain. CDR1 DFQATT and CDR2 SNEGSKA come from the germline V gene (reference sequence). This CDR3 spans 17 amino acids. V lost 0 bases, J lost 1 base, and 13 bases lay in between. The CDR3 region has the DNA TGCAGTGCTAGAGATGCGAGGCGCGAGTCTGGGGCCAACGTCCTGACTTTC. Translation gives CSARDARRESGANVLTF.

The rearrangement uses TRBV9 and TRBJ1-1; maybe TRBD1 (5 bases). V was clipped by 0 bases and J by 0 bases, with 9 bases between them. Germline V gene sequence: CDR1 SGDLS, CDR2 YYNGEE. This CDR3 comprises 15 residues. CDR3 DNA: TGTGCCAGCAGCGTAGCGGGGCCGCTGAACACTGAAGCTTTCTTT. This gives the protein CASSVAGPLNTEAFF.

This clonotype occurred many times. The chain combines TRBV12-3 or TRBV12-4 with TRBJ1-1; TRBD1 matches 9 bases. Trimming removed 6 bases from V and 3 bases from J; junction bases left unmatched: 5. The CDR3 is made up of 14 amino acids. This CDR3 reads CASRIWTGDTEAFF. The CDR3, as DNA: TGTGCCAGCAGAATTTGGACAGGGGACACTGAAGCTTTCTTT.

Written as DNA, the CDR3 is TGTGCCAGCGAGGGCTACACCGGACAGCTCTCCTACAATGAGCAGTTCTTC. This gives the protein CASEGYTGQLSYNEQFF. This sequence joins TRBV11-2 and TRBJ2-1; perhaps TRBD1 as D (6 bases). Per the germline V gene, CDR1 is SGHAT and CDR2 is FQNNGV. The V end was cut by 8 bases, the J end by 0 bases, with 20 bases between. The CDR3 is 17 amino acids.